Following are 18 T cell receptor beta chains from one sample sequenced in a study of beta chain features in type 1 diabetes. The whole isolated RNA underwent reverse transcription, so sequencing captured expressed TCRB transcripts. Assay used: immunoSEQ multiplex PCR; TCRdb lists only in-frame clones, some missing. The data hold 900,000 or so clones, with around a sixth observed a single time. The sequenced material came from naive CD4+ T cells from blood. The source of these receptors is a woman between 18 and 29 years old in good health.

The V and J genes are TRBV11-3 and TRBJ2-5; possibly TRBD1 for D (5 bases). V lost 1 base, J lost 0 bases, and 15 bases lay in between. This CDR3 spans 17 amino acids. CDR1 and CDR2 (germline): SGHNT, YENEEA. The CDR3 DNA reads TGTGCCAGCAGCTTAGGCCAGGGTACCTTCCACCAAGAGACCCAGTACTTC. The encoded protein is CASSLGQGTFHQETQYF.

This clone was counted a few times. The chain combines TRBV18 with TRBJ2-7; 9 bases are shared with TRBD1. Trimming removed 3 bases from V and 6 bases from J; junction bases left unmatched: 3. The CDR3 runs 13 residues. The germline V gene has CDR1 KGHSH and CDR2 LQKENI. The DNA for the CDR3 is TGTGCCAGCTCACCGGACAGGGGTTTCGAGCAGTACTTC. Translating gives CASSPDRGFEQYF.

The chain links TRBV5-1 to TRBJ1-2, with D possibly TRBD1 on 5 matching bases. The CDR3 is made up of 15 amino acids. Germline values: CDR1 SGHRS, CDR2 YFSETQ. V was pared by 0 bases and J by 0 bases, with 9 bases between. The CDR3 here is CASSLGQLANYGYTF. CDR3 coding DNA: TGCGCCAGCAGCTTGGGACAGCTAGCTAACTATGGCTACACCTTC.

The CDR3 DNA reads as TGCGCCAGCAGCCGAGAGGGACAGAAATCCACTAGCACAGATACGCAGTATTTT. Its protein is CASSREGQKSTSTDTQYF. This chain links TRBV5-1 with TRBJ2-3, with 7 positions matching TRBD1. Germline assignment: CDR1 SGHRS and CDR2 YFSETQ. V lost 4 bases to trimming and J lost 0 bases; unmatched junction nucleotides: 14. The CDR3 sequence is 18 residues long.

The rearrangement links TRBV7-2 to TRBJ2-1, with a tentative D call TRBD2 (5 bases). The length of the CDR3 is 14 residues. Per the germline V gene, CDR1 is SGHTA and CDR2 is FQGNSA. V lost 5 bases and J 6 bases, leaving 14 bases between the germline ends. The CDR3 bases are TGTGCCAGCAGCCACAGCGGCGGCGTCAATGAGCAGTTCTTC. Translating it yields CASSHSGGVNEQFF. The entire variable domain, with the rest obtained from reference TRBV7-2 and TRBJ2-1, is as follows: GAGVSQSPSNKVTEKGKDVELRCDPISGHTALYWYRQSLGQGLEFLIYFQGNSAPDKSGLPSDRFSAERTGGSVSTLTIQRTQQEDSAVYLCASSHSGGVNEQFFGPGTRLTVL.

This chain connects TRBV19 to TRBJ1-2, with D unclear. There are 13 residues in the CDR3. With 3 bases removed from V and 11 bases from J, the gap between germline ends came to 16 bases. CDR1 LNHDA and CDR2 SQIVND come from the germline V gene (reference sequence). CDR3 coding DNA: TGTGCCAGTAGTATGTCGGCCCAGCGTAATTACACCTTC. Translation: CASSMSAQRNYTF.

This clone was observed a few times. J is TRBJ2-5 and V is TRBV15; D uncertain. Per the germline V gene, CDR1 is LNHNV and CDR2 is YYDKDF (reference sequence). The length of the CDR3 is 15 residues. V lost 0 bases and J 4 bases, leaving 12 bases between the germline ends. The CDR3 nucleotides read TGTGCCACCAGCAGAGAGCTCGGCGCTCCAGAGACCCAGTACTTC. This sequence encodes CATSRELGAPETQYF.

On this clone: Just one base apart from a much larger clone, this may be a read error. J is TRBJ2-5 and V is TRBV7-9; D not certain. The length of the CDR3 is 11 residues. Germline V gene sequence: CDR1 SEHNR, CDR2 FQNEAQ (reference sequence). The germline V and J ends were trimmed by 5 bases and 2 bases, with 3 bases remaining between them. As DNA, the CDR3 is TGTGCCAGCAGCCAGCAAGAGACCCAGTACTTC. Translated, it gives CASSQQETQYF.

Only a few counts were recorded for this clone. The chain employs TRBV12-5 and TRBJ2-5; tentatively, D is TRBD1 (5 bases). Deletions cut 9 bases from V and 5 bases from J, with 16 bases between. The CDR3 sequence is 13 residues long. Germline CDR1 and CDR2: LGHNT and FRNRAP. Here the CDR3 reads CASETVQGETQYF. For the CDR3, the DNA is TGTGCTAGCGAGACCGTCCAGGGCGAGACCCAGTACTTC.

The chain has TRBV9 and TRBJ2-7; 8 positions match TRBD2. The CDR3 spans 15 residues. Trimming removed 0 bases from V and 2 bases from J; junction bases left unmatched: 4. CDR1 is SGDLS, CDR2 YYNGEE, per germline. In nucleotides, the CDR3 is TGTGCCAGCAGCGTAGGTTCGGGAGGGCCCTACGAGCAGTACTTC. Protein sequence: CASSVGSGGPYEQYF.

The rearrangement uses TRBV10-3 and TRBJ2-2, with 8 bases identical to TRBD2. J gave up 5 bases and V 3 bases, and 5 bases lay outside the gene matches. Germline V lookup: CDR1 ENHRY, CDR2 SYGVKD. CDR3 length equals 15 residues. CDR3 residues: CAISESGRGTGELFF. The CDR3 DNA is TGTGCCATCAGTGAAAGCGGGAGAGGTACCGGGGAGCTGTTTTTT.

On this clone: In the same sample, other DNA sequences code for this CDR3. The genes are TRBV18 and TRBJ1-4, with a weak D call TRBD1 (5 bases). Germline loops: CDR1 KGHSH, CDR2 LQKENI. V was pared by 3 bases and J by 8 bases, with 10 bases between. The CDR3 loop spans 13 amino acids. CDR3 sequence reads: CASSPGVREKLFF. The CDR3 DNA reads TGTGCCAGCTCACCGGGGGTTCGGGAAAAACTGTTTTTT.

This rearrangement joins TRBV20-1 to TRBJ1-2; D ambiguous. CDR3 size: 11 residues. Germline assignment: CDR1 DFQATT and CDR2 SNEGSKA (reference sequence). The germline V and J ends were trimmed by 0 bases and 6 bases, with 5 bases remaining between them. DNA for the CDR3: TGCAGTGCTAGAGAACCGGATGGCTACACCTTC. The encoded protein is CSAREPDGYTF.

This clone was detected only a few times. Other DNA sequences in this specimen translate into the identical CDR3. The CDR3 sequence: CATSRGLYEQYF. The DNA for the CDR3 is TGTGCCACCAGCAGAGGCCTCTACGAGCAGTACTTC. This chain uses TRBV15 with TRBJ2-7; D is uncertain. The ends were cut back, 1 base at V and 3 bases at J, with 4 bases in the middle. The CDR3 covers 12 residues. Germline loops: CDR1 LNHNV, CDR2 YYDKDF (reference sequence).

The chain joins TRBV6-5 to TRBJ2-7; D not certain. CDR1 MNHEY and CDR2 SVGAGI come from the germline V gene. This CDR3 is built from 16 residues. Trimming removed 0 bases at V and 3 bases at J, with 15 bases between. In nucleotides, the CDR3 is TGTGCCAGCAGTTACTCTCATAGGGCTTATCTCTACGAGCAGTACTTC. Translation gives CASSYSHRAYLYEQYF.

Note on this clone: Other DNA sequences in the sample encode the same CDR3. The genes are TRBV7-9 and TRBJ2-3, with 7 bases fitting TRBD2. The junction had 4 bases not matched to a gene; V was cut back by 1 base and J by 3 bases. This CDR3 comprises 15 residues. Germline loops: CDR1 SEHNR, CDR2 FQNEAQ (reference sequence). CDR3 in DNA: TGTGCCAGCAGCTTAGTCGGCGGGAGTACAGATACGCAGTATTTT. It codes for CASSLVGGSTDTQYF. Complete variable domain (other parts from reference TRBV7-9 and TRBJ2-3): DTGVSQNPRHKITKRGQNVTFRCDPISEHNRLYWYRQTLGQGPEFLTYFQNEAQLEKSRLLSDRFSAERPKGSFSTLEIQRTEQGDSAMYLCASSLVGGSTDTQYFGPGTRLTVL.

The rearrangement joins TRBV6-5 to TRBJ2-4; possible D gene TRBD1, 5 bases. This CDR3 comprises 14 residues. Trimming left V 6 bases short and J 1 base short, with 10 bases between. CDR1 MNHEY and CDR2 SVGAGI come from the germline V gene. The CDR3: CASRDHRAKNIQYF. The DNA of the CDR3 is TGTGCCAGCAGGGATCACAGGGCCAAAAACATTCAGTACTTC.

The chain links TRBV19 to TRBJ2-7, with D possibly TRBD2 on 6 matching bases. This CDR3 is built from 14 residues. Germline V lookup: CDR1 LNHDA, CDR2 SQIVND (reference sequence). V was shortened by 6 bases and J by 4 bases, with 16 bases between the two germline ends. CDR3 sequence: CASSSRDLGYEQYF. As DNA, the CDR3 is TGTGCCAGTAGCTCCCGGGACTTGGGATACGAGCAGTACTTC.